This T cell receptor beta chain was documented in a study of blood T cell repertoires in COVID-19. The wider study: The study drew acute and convalescent COVID-19 samples from the United States, Italy and Spain. The analysed material was cDNA or gDNA that came from T cells, B-cell-depleted T cells, or PBMCs.

Original handling: Nucleated cell counts were estimated from reference gene primer amplification. The data were produced by immunoSEQ multiplex PCR, yet TCRdb's version contains in-frame clones alone and is incomplete. That table gives V, J and clone size, and the DNA gave D and trimming. This table holds around 94,000 clones, around 92% found once. Looked up from germline, CDR1 is KGHDR and CDR2 is SFDVKD. V lost 9 bases and J 1 base, leaving 11 bases between the germline ends. This CDR3 contains 13 residues. The chain uses TRBV24-1 and TRBJ2-5, with D maybe TRBD1 (5 bases). The sequencing input was peripheral blood. This sequence originates from a man between 18 and 29 years old with acute or convalescent COVID-19. CDR3 in DNA: TGTGCCACCGGTACCCAGGGCCAAGAGACCCAGTACTTC. Amino acid sequence: CATGTQGQETQYF.